What follows are 14 T cell receptor beta chains derived from one specimen sequenced in a study of technical replicates of blood from several donors. The assay was immunoSEQ multiplex PCR, and TCRdb's table has in-frame clones only and misses some. Found here are about 85,000 clones, approximately 94% of them singletons; the top ten hold about 0.37%. Sequenced material: T cells isolated from PBMCs. The receptors come from a human donor in good health.

The chain has TRBV2 and TRBJ2-7; 7 positions agree with TRBD1. V lost 7 bases, J lost 2 bases, and 5 bases stayed unmatched. In germline, CDR1 is SNHLY, CDR2 FYNNEI. The CDR3 covers 13 residues. The DNA of the CDR3 is TGTGCCAGCAATCCGGGACAGCCCTACGAGCAGTACTTC. Its translation: CASNPGQPYEQYF.

The chain is built from TRBV7-3 and TRBJ2-3; no clear D. The ends were cut back, 4 bases at V and 0 bases at J, with 14 bases in the middle. The CDR3 is 16 amino acids. CDR1 and CDR2 from the germline V gene are SGHTA and FQGTGA. CDR3 sequence (DNA): TGTGCCAGCAGCTCAGAGGCCCGAACTAGCACAGATACGCAGTATTTT. Protein sequence: CASSSEARTSTDTQYF.

The chain recombines TRBV5-1 with TRBJ2-7, with 9 bases identical to TRBD2. With V trimmed by 2 bases and J by 3 bases, 3 bases remained unmatched. The CDR3 is made up of 14 amino acids. Germline-derived CDR1 and CDR2 are SGHRS and YFSETQ. Here the CDR3 DNA reads TGCGCCAGCAGCTTCGGGACTAGCAGCTACGAGCAGTACTTC. Its translation is CASSFGTSSYEQYF.

The gene calls are TRBV5-1 and TRBJ2-5; 9 positions agree with TRBD2. Germline trimming cut 2 bases from V and 2 bases from J; bases unmatched to any gene: 13. The CDR3 consists of 18 residues. The germline gives CDR1 SGHRS, CDR2 YFSETQ. CDR3 sequence (DNA): TGCGCCAGCAGCTTCCCGAATTCAGGAGCGGGAGGACAAGAGACCCAGTACTTC. This gives the protein CASSFPNSGAGGQETQYF.

This chain uses TRBV6-4 with TRBJ2-3; D might be TRBD2 (6 bases). In germline, CDR1 is MRHNA, CDR2 SNTAGT. This CDR3 comprises 11 residues. V was shortened by 6 bases and J by 8 bases, with 9 bases between the two germline ends. DNA for the CDR3: TGTGCCAGCAGGGAGGGGAGTACGCAGTATTTT. It codes for CASREGSTQYF.

V gene TRBV20-1 combines with J gene TRBJ1-2; D gene uncertain. With 0 bases removed from V and 13 bases from J, the gap between germline ends came to 12 bases. CDR3 length: 11 residues. CDR1 is DFQATT, CDR2 SNEGSKA, per germline (reference sequence). CDR3 sequence (DNA): TGCAGTGCTAGAGAATGGTCAGAGGGCACCTTC. This sequence encodes CSAREWSEGTF.

This clone was detected only once. This chain uses TRBV2 with TRBJ2-7; maybe TRBD2 (5 bases). V lost 0 bases and J 0 bases, leaving 12 bases between the germline ends. The length of the CDR3 is 16 residues. CDR1 is SNHLY and CDR2 is FYNNEI in the germline V gene. The CDR3: CASSEAPSGDSYEQYF. CDR3 nucleotide sequence: TGTGCCAGCAGTGAAGCGCCCAGCGGAGACTCCTACGAGCAGTACTTC.

The chain couples TRBV28 to TRBJ1-2; D gene unclear. Trimming cost V 3 bases and J 4 bases, with 9 bases left between them. From germline, CDR1 is MDHEN and CDR2 SYDVKM. This CDR3 comprises 13 residues. CDR3 sequence reads: CASSFILSYGYTF. CDR3 DNA: TGTGCCAGCAGTTTTATACTATCCTATGGCTACACCTTC.

The rearrangement links TRBV11-3 to TRBJ2-3; TRBD2 matches 7 bases. This CDR3 is 15 amino acids long. Germline CDR1 reads SGHNT; CDR2 reads YENEEA. Losses at the gene ends were 7 bases for V and 8 bases for J; bases not matched to a gene: 15. CDR3 nucleotides: TGTGCCAGCACAACCACTAGTGGGAGGGAGGCTACGCAGTATTTT. Its protein product is CASTTTSGREATQYF.

J is TRBJ2-2 and V is TRBV10-3, with D tentatively TRBD2 (5 bases). V was shortened by 5 bases and J by 5 bases, with 12 bases between the two germline ends. CDR3 length: 14 residues. Germline V lookup: CDR1 ENHRY, CDR2 SYGVKD. In DNA, the CDR3 is TGTGCCATCAGTCCTCGGCCGGGAACCGGGGAGCTGTTTTTT. This sequence encodes CAISPRPGTGELFF.

The V and J genes are TRBV11-3 and TRBJ2-2, with D possibly matching TRBD2 (6 bases). This CDR3 contains 14 residues. Trimming shortened V by 3 bases and J by 5 bases, and 10 bases separated the two germline ends. The V gene's germline CDR1 is SGHNT and CDR2 YENEEA. The CDR3 DNA sequence: TGTGCCAGCAGCTTTGGAGGAGGGACCGGGGAGCTGTTTTTT. The encoded protein is CASSFGGGTGELFF.

The V gene is TRBV6-5, the J gene TRBJ2-7; D is possibly TRBD1 (6 bases). Germline assignment: CDR1 MNHEY and CDR2 SVGAGI. The germline V and J ends were trimmed by 2 bases and 4 bases, with 9 bases remaining between them. The CDR3 consists of 13 residues. CDR3 DNA: TGTGCCAGCAGTTACGGGACAAATTACGAGCAGTACTTC. Protein product: CASSYGTNYEQYF.

This rearrangement joins TRBV11-3 to TRBJ1-1, with 9 bases matching TRBD1. CDR1 is SGHNT and CDR2 is YENEEA in the germline V gene. The CDR3 contains 15 residues. The V gene end was trimmed by 5 bases and the J gene end by 7 bases; junction bases not matched to a gene: 11. The CDR3 DNA sequence: TGTGCCAGCAGCGACACCGGGACAGGGAAAATTGAAGCTTTCTTT. Its translation is CASSDTGTGKIEAFF.

This sequence joins TRBV27 and TRBJ2-1, with 12 bases matching TRBD2. Germline V gene sequence: CDR1 MNHEY, CDR2 SMNVEV (reference sequence). Losses at the gene ends were 3 bases for V and 7 bases for J; bases not matched to a gene: 4. The CDR3 sequence is 15 residues long. The CDR3 loop is CASSLTSGGLNEQFF. The CDR3 DNA is TGTGCCAGCAGTTTGACTAGCGGGGGCCTAAATGAGCAGTTCTTC.